This passage covers 23 T cell receptor beta chains from one sample sequenced in a study of cytomegalovirus exposure and HLA in healthy donors. A multiplex PCR was run with 60 Vbeta primers and 13 Jbeta primers. Profiled with immunoSEQ multiplex PCR; TCRdb holds only in-frame clones, not every one. The table records 200,000 or so clones, 75% to 85% of them present only once. The sample was PBMCs. These receptors were taken from a woman aged 45-59 years in good health and CMV-seropositive.

The rearrangement joins TRBV4-1 to TRBJ2-5, with TRBD2 matching over 13 bases. The V gene's germline CDR1 is MGHRA and CDR2 YSYEKL. The CDR3 is 16 residues long. Germline trimming cut 1 base from V and 5 bases from J; bases unmatched to any gene: 4. The CDR3 DNA reads as TGCGCCAGCAGCCAAGGGAGACTAGCGGGAGGTGAGACCCAGTACTTC. Protein product: CASSQGRLAGGETQYF.

This clone turned up a few times. The V call is TRBV4-1, the J call TRBJ2-3; TRBD2 matches at 8 bases. The germline gives CDR1 MGHRA, CDR2 YSYEKL. The CDR3 is 16 residues long. V was clipped by 1 base and J by 2 bases; unmatched bases: 5. The chain's CDR3 is CASSQGRGGPTDTQYF. The CDR3 coding sequence is TGCGCCAGCAGCCAAGGGCGCGGGGGGCCCACAGATACGCAGTATTTT.

This chain joins TRBV2 and TRBJ2-3, with 11 bases identical to TRBD2. The V gene end was trimmed by 7 bases and the J gene end by 1 base; junction bases not matched to a gene: 10. This CDR3 is 17 amino acids long. Germline CDR1 reads SNHLY; CDR2 reads FYNNEI. DNA for the CDR3: TGTGCCAGCATGCTAGCGGGAGGCGGATTTCGCACAGATACGCAGTATTTT. The encoded protein is CASMLAGGGFRTDTQYF.

There are a few counts of this clone. V gene TRBV2 combines with J gene TRBJ1-4; TRBD1 might be the D (5 bases). Germline V CDR1 and CDR2: SNHLY, FYNNEI. The CDR3 is 15 residues long. V dropped 6 bases and J dropped 0 bases, with 11 bases sitting between them. CDR3 residues: CASRSREATNEKLFF. CDR3 nucleotides: TGTGCCAGCAGATCCAGGGAAGCAACTAATGAAAAACTGTTTTTT.

The chain joins TRBV10-3 to TRBJ2-5, with TRBD2 identical over 9 bases. Germline V CDR1 and CDR2: ENHRY, SYGVKD. The CDR3 sequence is 14 residues long. The junction had 3 bases not matched to a gene; V was cut back by 3 bases and J by 4 bases. The CDR3 loop is CAISDGTSPETQYF. CDR3 nucleotides: TGTGCCATCAGTGACGGGACTAGCCCAGAGACCCAGTACTTC.

This chain links TRBV7-2 with TRBJ1-6; 10 bases are shared with TRBD1. Looked up from germline, CDR1 is SGHTA and CDR2 is FQGNSA. The CDR3 totals 15 residues. The V segment lost 6 bases and the J segment 9 bases; nucleotides outside the gene matches: 8. In nucleotides, the CDR3 is TGTGCCAGCAGACCGACAGGGGGCGTTGGTTCACCCCTCCACTTT. Protein product: CASRPTGGVGSPLHF.

For the CDR3, the DNA is TGCGCCAGCAGCTTGGTGTCACTAAACACAGATACGCAGTATTTT. The encoded protein is CASSLVSLNTDTQYF. The genes are TRBV5-1 and TRBJ2-3; unclear D gene. The V gene lost 0 bases and the J gene lost 2 bases, with 10 bases spanning the gap. In germline, CDR1 is SGHRS, CDR2 YFSETQ. The CDR3 sequence is 15 residues long.

DNA for the CDR3: TGTGCCAGCAGCACCGGACAGGGAAACTATGGCTACACCTTC. Its translation is CASSTGQGNYGYTF. The chain combines TRBV28 with TRBJ1-2; TRBD1 matches 8 bases. V trimming: 6 bases; J trimming: 2 bases; junction bases outside the gene matches: 5. Germline values: CDR1 MDHEN, CDR2 SYDVKM. This CDR3 is built from 14 residues.

The rearrangement uses TRBV10-3 and TRBJ2-2, with 8 bases identical to TRBD1. Germline CDR1 and CDR2: ENHRY and SYGVKD. V dropped 9 bases and J dropped 1; count of bases not matched to a gene: 4. The CDR3 length is 14 residues. CDR3 protein: CAISGGQNTGELFF. The CDR3 DNA follows: TGTGCCATATCAGGGGGCCAGAACACCGGGGAGCTGTTTTTT.

This chain uses TRBV5-1 with TRBJ2-2, with D perhaps TRBD1 (5 bases). The germline gives CDR1 SGHRS, CDR2 YFSETQ. The CDR3 has 13 amino acids. Trimming shortened V by 0 bases and J by 8 bases, and 8 bases separated the two germline ends. In nucleotides, the CDR3 is TGCGCCAGCAGCTTGGGGACAACGGGGGAGCTGTTTTTT. Protein sequence: CASSLGTTGELFF.

J is TRBJ1-6 and V is TRBV30; TRBD1 aligns across 8 bases. J lost 6 bases, V lost 0 bases, and 1 base had no gene match. The CDR3 has 14 amino acids. From germline, CDR1 is GTSNPN and CDR2 SVGIG (reference sequence). CDR3 in amino acids: CAWSVQGVNSPLHF. CDR3 DNA sequence: TGTGCCTGGAGTGTACAGGGGGTTAATTCACCCCTCCACTTT.

The chain is built from TRBV2 and TRBJ2-5; the match to TRBD2 covers 10 bases. The CDR3 loop spans 14 amino acids. The ends lost 7 bases at V and 5 bases at J; junction bases unmatched: 7. CDR1 and CDR2 from the germline V gene are SNHLY and FYNNEI. CDR3 amino acids: CASNPGTSAETQYF. For the CDR3, the DNA is TGTGCCAGCAACCCCGGGACTAGCGCGGAGACCCAGTACTTC.

The chain links TRBV15 to TRBJ2-1; 9 nucleotides agree with TRBD2. The CDR3 length is 15 residues. J lost 8 bases, V lost 4 bases, and 9 bases had no gene match. Germline-derived CDR1 and CDR2 are LNHNV and YYDKDF (reference sequence). CDR3 sequence (DNA): TGTGCCACCAGCAAGGGCGGGGGGGCTTGGGATGAGCAGTTCTTC. Its protein is CATSKGGGAWDEQFF. Together with reference TRBV15 and TRBJ2-1, the CDR3 gives the full variable domain: DAMVIQNPRYQVTQFGKPVTLSCSQTLNHNVMYWYQQKSSQAPKLLFHYYDKDFNNEADTPDNFQSRRPNTSFCFLDIRSPGLGDTAMYLCATSKGGGAWDEQFFGPGTRLTVL.

This clone has only a few counts. This CDR3 is also generated by other DNA sequences in the sample. The genes are TRBV28 and TRBJ1-5, with 12 nucleotides matching TRBD1. This CDR3 contains 20 residues. Germline CDR1 reads MDHEN; CDR2 reads SYDVKM. Trimming took 6 bases from V and 6 from J; bases not matched to a gene: 21. The CDR3 DNA reads as TGTGCCAGCAGCCCCATTACGAAGCCTTCGGGACAGGGGGCGGGTCAGCCCCAGCATTTT. Its translation is CASSPITKPSGQGAGQPQHF.

This chain joins TRBV27 and TRBJ1-1, with D unclear. In germline, CDR1 is MNHEY, CDR2 SMNVEV (reference sequence). The CDR3 runs to 14 residues. Trimming cost V 4 bases and J 1 base, with 10 bases left between them. CDR3 in DNA: TGTGCCAGCAGTTCCCGGGAGGGGAACACTGAAGCTTTCTTT. Its translation: CASSSREGNTEAFF.

CDR3 amino acids: CASRKGQGLSEQYF. The DNA of the CDR3 is TGTGCCAGCCGCAAGGGACAGGGGCTTTCCGAGCAGTACTTC. This chain links TRBV7-9 with TRBJ2-7, with 10 nucleotides matching TRBD1. The germline V gene has CDR1 SEHNR and CDR2 FQNEAQ (reference sequence). V trimming: 8 bases; J trimming: 6 bases; junction bases outside the gene matches: 10. The CDR3 is 14 amino acids.

V is TRBV5-1 and J is TRBJ2-7, with a possible D match to TRBD1 (5 bases). Trimming shortened V by 2 bases and J by 0 bases, and 12 bases separated the two germline ends. Germline loops: CDR1 SGHRS, CDR2 YFSETQ. This CDR3 spans 15 amino acids. Here the CDR3 reads CASSLTPTDSYEQYF. The CDR3 nucleotides are TGCGCCAGCAGCTTAACGCCGACAGACTCCTACGAGCAGTACTTC.

This clone came up once. The genes are TRBV7-2 and TRBJ1-3; 8 nucleotides agree with TRBD1. CDR3 size: 16 residues. The V and J ends lost 5 bases and 0 bases, in that order; junction bases with no gene match: 6. Germline CDR1 and CDR2: SGHTA and FQGNSA. The CDR3 DNA sequence: TGTGCCAGCAGCGAGTACAGGGGGTCCTCTGGAAACACCATATATTTT. Protein sequence: CASSEYRGSSGNTIYF. The full variable domain, rest sourced from reference TRBV7-2 and TRBJ1-3, is GAGVSQSPSNKVTEKGKDVELRCDPISGHTALYWYRQSLGQGLEFLIYFQGNSAPDKSGLPSDRFSAERTGGSVSTLTIQRTQQEDSAVYLCASSEYRGSSGNTIYFGEGSWLTVV.

This rearrangement joins TRBV11-2 to TRBJ2-1; 7 bases are shared with TRBD2. CDR3 length: 15 residues. Germline-derived CDR1 and CDR2 are SGHAT and FQNNGV. The J segment lost 4 bases and the V segment lost 2 bases, leaving 5 bases of the junction unmatched. CDR3 nucleotide sequence: TGTGCCAGCAGCTTACAGGCTAGCGGATACAATGAGCAGTTCTTC. Translated, it gives CASSLQASGYNEQFF.

This clone was seen only a few times. At one of its ends the junction is not consistent with the germline gene, which may arise from a read error. V gene TRBV6-4 combines with J gene TRBJ2-6; TRBD1 matches 9 bases. CDR1 MRHNA and CDR2 SNTAGT come from the germline V gene. The CDR3 is 16 residues long. CDR3 residues: CASSETGGSGANGLTF. In nucleotides, the CDR3 is TGTGCCAGCAGTGAGACAGGGGGAAGCGGGGCCAACGGCCTGACTTTC.

This chain connects TRBV18 to TRBJ2-5; 7 bases agree with TRBD2. The last part of the DNA fits TRBJ2-7 better; the J call may be wrong. The CDR3 runs to 13 residues. Germline V gene lookup returns CDR1 KGHSH and CDR2 LQKENI. As DNA, the CDR3 is TGTGCCAGCTCACTAGCGGGCCCCTACGAGCAGTACTTC. It specifies CASSLAGPYEQYF.

The V call is TRBV1, the J call TRBJ2-5; the DNA was not compared with TRBD2, the D call given in the table. TRBV1 is noted as a pseudogene. The CDR3 has 18 residues. The CDR3 protein is CTSRGGLAPSLYQETQYF. The CDR3 coding sequence is TGCACCAGCCGAGGGGGACTAGCGCCTTCCCTGTACCAAGAGACCCAGTACTTC.

This chain connects TRBV5-5 to TRBJ2-7; a weak D match, TRBD2 (5 bases). CDR3 length: 14 amino acids. Per germline, CDR1 SGHKS and CDR2 YYEKEE (reference sequence). V lost 0 bases and J lost 4, with 11 bases in between. This CDR3 is CASSLEVASYEQYF. The DNA of the CDR3 is TGTGCCAGCAGCTTGGAGGTAGCGTCGTACGAGCAGTACTTC.